These T cell receptor beta chains were read from a single sample in a study of T cell repertoires in cytomegalovirus infection. Each CDR3 protein is one row after TCRdb ran MiXCR on the reads. Counted here are about 260,000 distinct CDR3 sequences, roughly 15% occurring once; the ten biggest clones make up 8.5% to 9%. Sequenced material: PBMCs. These receptors were taken from a human donor in good health (CMV status not recorded). Some clones in this sample may be carry-over from other donors' samples. Both conserved end residues are part of each CDR3. The D gene is left open where the match is weak. Some rows mark clone size as missing; the rest say once, few, many or name a class of expanded clone.

NA	TRBV5-1	many	TRBJ1-6	CASSLDREHSPLHF	TGCGCCAGCAGCTTGGACAGGGAACATTCACCCCTCCACTTT
NA	TRBV7-2	many	TRBJ2-2	CASSLTPTGELFF	TGTGCCAGCAGCCTTACTCCCACCGGGGAGCTGTTTTTT
TRBD1	TRBV6-1	many	TRBJ2-1	CASTGTGRYNEQFF	TGTGCCAGCACCGGGACAGGGCGCTACAATGAGCAGTTCTTC
NA	TRBV7-3	NA	TRBJ1-2	CASSLTVGASYGYTF	TGTGCCAGCAGCCTGACGGTGGGGGCCTCCTATGGCTACACCTTC
TRBD1	TRBV20-1	NA	TRBJ1-2	CSATRQGYYGYTF	TGCAGTGCTACCAGACAGGGATACTATGGCTACACCTTC
TRBD2	TRBV29-1	NA	TRBJ2-1	CSVRPLSGRGDNEQFF	TGCAGCGTCCGCCCCTTGAGCGGGAGGGGTGACAATGAGCAGTTCTTC
NA	TRBV7-6	many	TRBJ1-3	CASSSGHSGSGNTIYF	TGTGCCAGCAGCTCGGGACATTCCGGCTCTGGAAACACCATATATTTT
TRBD1	TRBV28	many	TRBJ2-7	CASSFRGTGLHEQYF	TGTGCCAGCAGTTTTAGGGGGACAGGGCTGCACGAGCAGTACTTC
NA	TRBV7-6	many	TRBJ1-1	CASSSRDNTEAFF	TGTGCCAGCAGTTCCCGGGACAACACTGAAGCTTTCTTT
TRBD1	TRBV19	NA	TRBJ1-3	CASSIEGAQGNTIYF	TGTGCCAGTAGTATCGAGGGGGCGCAAGGAAACACCATATATTTT
NA	TRBV7-6	many	TRBJ1-4	CASSSSGGEKLFF	TGTGCCAGCAGCTCGTCAGGAGGCGAAAAACTGTTTTTT
NA	TRBV7-2	many	TRBJ1-6	CASSPTPSIDSPLHF	TGTGCCAGCAGCCCCACGCCTTCGATTGATTCACCCCTCCACTTT
NA	TRBV7-2	NA	TRBJ2-5	CASSLASGATQYF	TGTGCCAGCAGCTTAGCCTCGGGGGCGACACAGTACTTC
NA	TRBV28	few	TRBJ2-4	CTSGAGGNIQYF	TGTACCTCGGGGGCCGGTGGAAACATTCAGTACTTC
TRBD1	TRBV29-1	NA	TRBJ2-2	CSVAPSPGGIGGELFF	TGCAGCGTTGCTCCAAGTCCAGGGGGCATAGGCGGGGAGCTGTTTTTT
NA	TRBV6-1	many	TRBJ1-2	CATQQDSNYGYTF	TGTGCCACCCAACAGGACTCTAACTATGGCTACACCTTC
TRBD1	TRBV19	few	TRBJ1-2	CASTTGYGYTF	TGTGCCAGTACGACAGGGTACGGCTACACCTTC
TRBD1	TRBV7-9	few	TRBJ2-7	CASSNSGQGWYEQYF	TGTGCCAGCTCCAATTCTGGACAGGGCTGGTACGAGCAGTACTTC
TRBD1	TRBV4-3	many	TRBJ2-1	CASSPLPGGNYNEQFF	TGCGCCAGCAGCCCACTACCAGGGGGTAACTACAATGAGCAGTTCTTC
TRBD2	TRBV7-6	many	TRBJ2-1	CASSLLWGTSNAYNEQFF	TGTGCCAGCAGCCTCTTATGGGGGACTAGCAACGCCTACAATGAGCAGTTCTTC
NA	TRBV7-9	many	TRBJ1-4	CASSLTGTNEKLFF	TGTGCCAGCAGCTTGACAGGAACAAATGAAAAACTGTTTTTT
NA	TRBV28	NA	TRBJ2-1	CASRPTYSTSLWFFEQFF	TGTGCCAGCAGACCTACTTATTCGACTAGTCTCTGGTTTTTTGAGCAGTTCTTC
NA	TRBV7-6	many	TRBJ1-1	CASSLIREAEAFF	TGTGCCAGCAGCTTGATCAGGGAGGCTGAAGCTTTCTTT
TRBD1	TRBV6-1	many	TRBJ1-2	CASSAGTAFYYGYTF	TGTGCCAGCAGCGCCGGGACAGCATTTTACTATGGCTACACCTTC
TRBD2	TRBV4-1	NA	TRBJ2-5	CASSQATSGGETQYF	TGCGCCAGCAGCCAAGCGACTAGCGGGGGAGAGACCCAGTACTTC
NA	TRBV20-1	few	TRBJ2-1	CSARSRGGTYNEQFF	TGCAGTGCTAGATCCAGGGGCGGAACCTACAATGAGCAGTTCTTC
NA	TRBV29-1	NA	TRBJ2-3	CSVEPGGADTQYF	TGCAGCGTTGAACCCGGGGGCGCAGATACGCAGTATTTT
NA	TRBV7-8	many	TRBJ2-5	CASSLVGAVETQYF	TGTGCCAGCAGCTTAGTGGGGGCGGTGGAGACCCAGTACTTC
NA	TRBV29-1	NA	TRBJ2-4	CSVRENIQYF	TGCAGCGTTAGGGAGAACATTCAGTACTTC
NA	TRBV20-1	few	TRBJ2-7	CSARASIYEQYF	TGCAGTGCTAGAGCAAGTATCTACGAGCAGTACTTC
NA	TRBV10-2	few	TRBJ1-1	CASSVTGMNTEAFF	TGCGCCAGCAGTGTGACGGGTATGAACACTGAAGCTTTCTTT
TRBD2	TRBV19	few	TRBJ2-1	CASLPSGGGSYNEQFF	TGTGCCAGTCTCCCTTCGGGGGGAGGGTCCTACAATGAGCAGTTCTTC
TRBD2	TRBV7-2	NA	TRBJ2-1	CASSLELAGVGEQFF	TGTGCCAGCAGCTTAGAACTAGCGGGAGTGGGTGAGCAGTTCTTC
NA	TRBV27	NA	TRBJ2-1	CASSKLGNEQFF	TGTGCCAGCAGTAAACTAGGCAATGAGCAGTTCTTC
NA	TRBV28	NA	TRBJ2-7	CASKSFYEQYF	TGTGCCAGCAAGTCTTTTTACGAGCAGTACTTC
NA	TRBV7-8	many	TRBJ2-7	CASNPLAGRYEQYF	TGTGCCAGCAACCCCCTGGCGGGACGCTACGAGCAGTACTTC
NA	TRBV28	few	TRBJ2-7	CASSLLRPSYEQYF	TGTGCCAGCAGTTTGCTCAGGCCCTCCTACGAGCAGTACTTC
NA	TRBV7-9	many	TRBJ2-1	CASSSRDWGGNEQFF	TGTGCCAGCAGCTCCCGGGACTGGGGTGGTAATGAGCAGTTCTTC
TRBD1	TRBV28	NA	TRBJ2-1	CASTGQVHEQFF	TGTGCCAGCACCGGACAGGTCCATGAGCAGTTCTTC
TRBD1	TRBV19	NA	TRBJ1-1	CASSIRDRNTEAFF	TGTGCCAGTAGTATCAGGGACAGGAACACTGAAGCTTTCTTT
NA	TRBV7-8	many	TRBJ2-4	CASSGERSSKTGGSKNIQYF	TGTGCCAGCAGCGGAGAGCGGTCCTCCAAAACCGGGGGATCCAAAAACATTCAGTACTTC